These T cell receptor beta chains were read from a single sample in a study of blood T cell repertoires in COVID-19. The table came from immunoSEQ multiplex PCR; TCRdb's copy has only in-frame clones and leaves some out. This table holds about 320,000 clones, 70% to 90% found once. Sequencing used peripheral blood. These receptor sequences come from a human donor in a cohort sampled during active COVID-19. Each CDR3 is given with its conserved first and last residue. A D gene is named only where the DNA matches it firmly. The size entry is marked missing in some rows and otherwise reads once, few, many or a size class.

TGTGCCTGGAGTGTATCGGGGGGCGGGGAGACCCAGTACTTC | CAWSVSGGGETQYF | TRBV30 | once | TRBJ2-5 | -
TGTGCCAGCAGCAATAGAGCGGGGCCGCTCGAAAACATTCAGTACTTC | CASSNRAGPLENIQYF | TRBV7-2 | - | TRBJ2-4 | TRBD2
TGCGCCAGCAGCTCCCGGGACAGGAGCACAGATACGCAGTATTTT | CASSSRDRSTDTQYF | TRBV5-1 | - | TRBJ2-3 | TRBD1
TGTGCCAGCAGCTTGGAACGGGTCACAGGGGGTGGCTACACCTTC | CASSLERVTGGGYTF | TRBV5-5 | once | TRBJ1-2 | TRBD1
TGTGCCAGCAGTTACCGGGGGAACACTGAAGCTTTCTTT | CASSYRGNTEAFF | TRBV6-5 | - | TRBJ1-1 | -
TGTGCCAGCAGCCAAGGTACCCCGGGTTTTGGAGCTTTCTTT | CASSQGTPGFGAFF | TRBV3-1/TRBV3-2 | once | TRBJ1-1 | -
TGTGCCACCAGTGACCTACGGACTGACTTGATACATGAGCAGTTCTTC | CATSDLRTDLIHEQFF | TRBV24-1 | - | TRBJ2-1 | -
TGTGCCAGCAGCCATAGAGGGGGTAAAGGGTACGAGCAGTACTTC | CASSHRGGKGYEQYF | TRBV3-1/TRBV3-2 | few | TRBJ2-7 | -
TGTGCCACCAGACAACCCGGACAGGGGAGGGCCGGGGAGCTGTTTTTT | CATRQPGQGRAGELFF | TRBV24-1 | - | TRBJ2-2 | TRBD1
TGTGCCAGCAGCGGCCGGGACATGGGTAACTATGGCTACACCTTC | CASSGRDMGNYGYTF | TRBV7-9 | - | TRBJ1-2 | -
TGTGCCAGCAGCTTATGGGGGCCAACCCGTAATTACGAGCAGTACTTC | CASSLWGPTRNYEQYF | TRBV7-3 | - | TRBJ2-7 | -
TGTGCCAGCTCAGTAGCGGGGGAGAAGATAAAGTACTCACATGAGCAGTTCTTC | CASSVAGEKIKYSHEQFF | TRBV7-9 | - | TRBJ2-1 | TRBD2
TGTGCCAGCAGTGAAGCGGACAGCCAGGGGAACATTCAGTACTTC | CASSEADSQGNIQYF | TRBV6-1 | - | TRBJ2-4 | -
TGTGCCTGGGATACGACAGGGGCTGACACTGAAGCTTTCTTT | CAWDTTGADTEAFF | TRBV30 | - | TRBJ1-1 | TRBD1
TGTGCCAGCAGCCCCGGGACAGGGGGAAATGAGCAGTTCTTC | CASSPGTGGNEQFF | TRBV3-1/TRBV3-2 | - | TRBJ2-1 | TRBD1
TGTGCCAGTAAAGGGAACAGGGGAACGGGAAACACCATATATTTT | CASKGNRGTGNTIYF | TRBV19 | once | TRBJ1-3 | TRBD1
TGTGCCAGCAGCTCCACTGGAAACACCATATATTTT | CASSSTGNTIYF | TRBV5-6 | - | TRBJ1-3 | -
TGTGCCTGGGCAGGGGGCTTCCATGGAAACACCATATATTTT | CAWAGGFHGNTIYF | TRBV30 | - | TRBJ1-3 | TRBD1